Below are 19 T cell receptor beta chains sequenced from a single sample in a study of blood T cell repertoires in COVID-19. Profiling relied on immunoSEQ multiplex PCR, and the TCRdb table lists in-frame clones only, not all of them. The sample has hundreds of thousands of clones; 88% are singletons. The sequenced material came from peripheral blood. All receptors come from a man between 40 and 49 years old with acute or convalescent COVID-19.

This sequence joins TRBV6-5 and TRBJ1-1; no reliable D call. The CDR3 totals 13 residues. CDR1 and CDR2 (germline): MNHEY, SVGAGI. Trimming stripped 2 bases from V and 2 bases from J, with 6 bases between. CDR3 protein: CASSYRRNTEAFF. The CDR3 nucleotides are TGTGCCAGCAGTTACAGGAGAAACACTGAAGCTTTCTTT.

This clone was recorded many times. Different DNA sequences within this sample yield the same CDR3. The V gene is TRBV30, the J gene TRBJ1-5, with D possibly TRBD1 on 6 matching bases. The CDR3 runs 15 residues. Germline V CDR1 and CDR2: GTSNPN, SVGIG (reference sequence). Trimming shortened V by 0 bases and J by 2 bases, and 11 bases separated the two germline ends. The CDR3 nucleotides read TGTGCCTGGAGTGTACAGGGCAGGGGCAATCAGCCCCAGCATTTT. It specifies CAWSVQGRGNQPQHF.

This sequence joins TRBV12-3 or TRBV12-4 and TRBJ1-1; D unclear. V was shortened by 6 bases and J by 1 base, with 9 bases between the two germline ends. The CDR3 totals 13 residues. The CDR3 region has the DNA TGTGCCAGCAGCCAGGCCGCGAACACTGAAGCTTTCTTT. Translation: CASSQAANTEAFF.

This clone was seen a handful of times. V gene TRBV18 combines with J gene TRBJ1-2; D remains ambiguous. V gave up 2 bases and J gave up 7 bases, with 11 bases separating them. Germline CDR1 reads KGHSH; CDR2 reads LQKENI. This CDR3 is 13 amino acids long. As DNA, the CDR3 is TGTGCCAGCTCACCAGAGGGTCAGCGTGGCTACACCTTC. This translates into CASSPEGQRGYTF.

This clone was seen a handful of times. CDR3 amino acids: CASSEARGNRNQPQHF. The CDR3 coding sequence is TGTGCCAGCAGTGAAGCGCGAGGGAATCGCAATCAGCCCCAGCATTTT. The chain links TRBV2 to TRBJ1-5, with D uncertain. V was pared by 0 bases and J by 2 bases, with 11 bases between. The CDR3 spans 16 residues. CDR1 is SNHLY and CDR2 is FYNNEI in the germline V gene. Full variable domain (outside the CDR3, taken from reference TRBV2 and TRBJ1-5): EPEVTQTPSHQVTQMGQEVILRCVPISNHLYFYWYRQILGQKVEFLVSFYNNEISEKSEIFDDQFSVERPDGSNFTLKIRSTKLEDSAMYFCASSEARGNRNQPQHFGDGTRLSIL.

V and J are TRBV7-3 and TRBJ2-3; 7 bases line up with TRBD2. V dropped 4 bases and J dropped 2; count of bases not matched to a gene: 6. This CDR3 has 15 amino acids. CDR1 and CDR2 (germline): SGHTA, FQGTGA. The CDR3 loop is CASSSQAGSTDTQYF. As DNA, the CDR3 is TGTGCCAGCAGCTCCCAAGCGGGATCCACAGATACGCAGTATTTT.

This clone was recorded only once. V and J are TRBV11-2 and TRBJ2-7; TRBD2 matches at 7 bases. Looked up from germline, CDR1 is SGHAT and CDR2 is FQNNGV. The V segment lost 2 bases and the J segment 3 bases; nucleotides outside the gene matches: 7. This CDR3 contains 15 residues. This CDR3 is CASSLSPGGNYEQYF. CDR3 in DNA: TGTGCCAGCAGCTTAAGTCCCGGGGGGAACTACGAGCAGTACTTC.

The DNA for the CDR3 is TGTGCCATCAGTGGACGCGCGGCGGGACCGGGGACCGGGGAGCTGTTTTTT. Translation: CAISGRAAGPGTGELFF. The rearrangement joins TRBV10-3 to TRBJ2-2; possibly TRBD2 for D (6 bases). The germline gives CDR1 ENHRY, CDR2 SYGVKD. Trimming took off 4 bases at V and 5 bases at J, with 20 bases between the two ends. The CDR3 is 17 residues long.

The rearrangement uses TRBV19 and TRBJ2-4; 7 nucleotides line up with TRBD1. Per germline, CDR1 LNHDA and CDR2 SQIVND (reference sequence). Losses at the gene ends were 6 bases for V and 6 bases for J; bases not matched to a gene: 8. CDR3 length equals 14 residues. CDR3 sequence (DNA): TGTGCCAGTAGCCCGGGACAGTGGAGAAACATTCAGTACTTC. This translates into CASSPGQWRNIQYF.

The table lists this clone with a count of one. V and J are TRBV27 and TRBJ2-7, with TRBD2 identical over 7 bases. The CDR3 sequence is 14 residues long. Looked up from germline, CDR1 is MNHEY and CDR2 is SMNVEV (reference sequence). V gave up 3 bases and J gave up 3 bases; unmatched junction bases: 5. CDR3: CASSLMAGVYEQYF. In nucleotides, the CDR3 is TGTGCCAGCAGTTTGATGGCGGGAGTCTACGAGCAGTACTTC.

A note on this clone: At one of its ends the junction is not consistent with the germline gene, which may arise from a read error. The chain uses TRBV3-1 (or the pseudogene TRBV3-2) and TRBJ1-2; D perhaps matches TRBD1 (6 bases). The CDR3 covers 13 residues. Germline CDR1 LGHDT, CDR2 YNNKEL (reference sequence). The CDR3 spells CASRQGQCYGYTF. Here the CDR3 DNA reads TGTGCCAGCAGGCAAGGACAGTGCTATGGCTACACCTTC.

This clone appeared once. CDR3 in amino acids: CASSSNPGVTYEQYF. The CDR3 DNA is TGTGCCAGCAGCTCGAACCCAGGGGTGACCTACGAGCAGTACTTC. The gene calls are TRBV7-8 and TRBJ2-7, with D maybe TRBD1 (6 bases). This CDR3 is built from 15 residues. V shed 4 bases and J shed 2 bases, with 15 bases lying between them. In germline, CDR1 is SGHVS, CDR2 FQNEAQ.

CDR3 DNA sequence: TGTGCCACCAGCAGAGATGGAACTAGCGGGCTGATCAATGAGCAGTTCTTC. Protein: CATSRDGTSGLINEQFF. The V call is TRBV15, the J call TRBJ2-1, with TRBD2 identical over 9 bases. CDR1 LNHNV and CDR2 YYDKDF come from the germline V gene (reference sequence). The CDR3 runs to 17 residues. V lost 0 bases and J lost 6; bases outside the gene matches: 9.

The chain employs TRBV10-1 and TRBJ2-3; possible D gene TRBD2, 6 bases. The CDR3 sequence is 14 residues long. The germline V and J ends were trimmed by 5 bases and 3 bases, with 12 bases remaining between them. The germline V gene encodes CDR1 WNHNN and CDR2 SYGVQD (reference sequence). The chain's CDR3 is CASSKGLATDTQYF. The CDR3 DNA reads TGCGCCAGCAGTAAGGGACTTGCGACAGATACGCAGTATTTT.

This chain links TRBV30 with TRBJ1-5, with unresolved D. Trimming stripped 2 bases from V and 4 bases from J, with 9 bases between. The CDR3 spans 13 residues. From germline, CDR1 is GTSNPN and CDR2 SVGIG (reference sequence). CDR3 nucleotides: TGTGCCTGGAGTTTGAACAGAAATCAGCCCCAGCATTTT. Its translation: CAWSLNRNQPQHF.

This clone has a single count. V is TRBV9 and J is TRBJ1-3; the D is unclear. This CDR3 is built from 15 residues. V lost 4 bases and J 0 bases, leaving 11 bases between the germline ends. Germline V gene data show CDR1 as SGDLS and CDR2 as YYNGEE. In DNA, the CDR3 is TGTGCCAGCAGCCGAGGGTTGAGCTCTGGAAACACCATATATTTT. The encoded protein is CASSRGLSSGNTIYF.

V is TRBV10-3 and J is TRBJ2-6; possible D gene TRBD2, 6 bases. In germline, CDR1 is ENHRY, CDR2 SYGVKD. This CDR3 is 17 amino acids long. Trimming removed 4 bases from V and 0 bases from J, with 13 bases in between. CDR3 nucleotide sequence: TGTGCCATCAGTGGAGGAGGGGCCCTCTCTGGGGCCAACGTCCTGACTTTC. This encodes CAISGGGALSGANVLTF.

The chain is built from TRBV5-1 and TRBJ2-7; D is possibly TRBD2 (7 bases). Germline values: CDR1 SGHRS, CDR2 YFSETQ. Trimming took 0 bases from V and 2 from J, leaving 15 bases between them. This CDR3 spans 16 amino acids. CDR3 nucleotide sequence: TGCGCCAGCAGCTTGGCCCCGGGGGGCGACCCCTACGAGCAGTACTTC. Translated, it gives CASSLAPGGDPYEQYF. Based on the CDR3 plus reference TRBV5-1 and TRBJ2-7, the full variable domain is KAGVTQTPRYLIKTRGQQVTLSCSPISGHRSVSWYQQTPGQGLQFLFEYFSETQRNKGNFPGRFSGRQFSNSRSEMNVSTLELGDSALYLCASSLAPGGDPYEQYFGPGTRLTVT.

V is TRBV27 and J is TRBJ1-5; possible D gene TRBD1, 6 bases. V was cut by 5 bases and J by 2 bases, with 13 bases left in between. Germline V lookup: CDR1 MNHEY, CDR2 SMNVEV (reference sequence). This CDR3 has 15 amino acids. CDR3 sequence reads: CASSVQGGGNQPQHF. As DNA, the CDR3 is TGTGCCAGCAGTGTACAGGGAGGGGGCAATCAGCCCCAGCATTTT.